This T cell receptor (beta chain) comes out of a study of T cells after yellow fever vaccination. Germline V gene lookup returns CDR1 SQVTM and CDR2 ANQGSEA. V gave up 6 bases and J gave up 9 bases, with 20 bases separating them. This CDR3 comprises 13 residues. MiXCR, run by TCRdb on the 5' RACE reads, gives a single entry per CDR3 protein. The table records roughly 500,000 distinct CDR3 sequences, roughly a fifth of them present only once. The V gene is TRBV29-1, the J gene TRBJ2-5; no clear D gene. Sequences were derived from PBMCs, sampled 15 days after the yellow fever booster vaccination. The sequence was obtained from a man younger than 40 who received the YFV17D yellow fever vaccine. The CDR3 coding sequence is TGCAGCGTCGCGTTGGCCTCTTATGGGGCCCAGTACTTC. Encoded protein: CSVALASYGAQYF.